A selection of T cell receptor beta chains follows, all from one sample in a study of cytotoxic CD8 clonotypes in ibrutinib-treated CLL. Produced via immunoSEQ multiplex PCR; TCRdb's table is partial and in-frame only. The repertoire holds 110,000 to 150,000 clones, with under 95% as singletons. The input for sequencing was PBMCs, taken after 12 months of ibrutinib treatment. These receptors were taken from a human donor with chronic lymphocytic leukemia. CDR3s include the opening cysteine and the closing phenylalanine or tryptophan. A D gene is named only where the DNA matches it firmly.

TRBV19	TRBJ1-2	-	TGTGCCAGTAGGTCGGCAGGGGTCGACTATGGCTACACCTTC	CASRSAGVDYGYTF
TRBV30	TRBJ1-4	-	TGTGCCTGCAGGGACAAGAATGAAAAACTGTTTTTT	CACRDKNEKLFF
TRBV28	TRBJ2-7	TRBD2	TGTGCCAGCACCCTAGCGGGCTCCTACGAGCAGTACTTC	CASTLAGSYEQYF
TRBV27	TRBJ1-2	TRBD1	TGTGCCATCCGGGACAGCAGGGAGGATGGCTACACCTTC	CAIRDSREDGYTF
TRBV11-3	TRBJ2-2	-	TGTGCCAGCAGCTTGGGAGCAAACACCGGGGAGCTGTTTTTT	CASSLGANTGELFF
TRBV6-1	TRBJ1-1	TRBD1	TGTGCCAGCAGTGGACGACAGGGGGCTACTGAAGCTTTCTTT	CASSGRQGATEAFF
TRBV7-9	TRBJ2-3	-	TGTGCCAGCAGCTTAGAAAGGGATTCATTCACAGATACGCAGTATTTT	CASSLERDSFTDTQYF
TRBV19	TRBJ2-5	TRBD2	TGTGCCAGTAGTATGGGGACTAGCGGACAAGAGACCCAGTACTTC	CASSMGTSGQETQYF
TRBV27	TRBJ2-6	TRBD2	TGTGCCAGCAGCGGACTAGCGGGAGTGGGGACCAACGTCCTGACTTTC	CASSGLAGVGTNVLTF
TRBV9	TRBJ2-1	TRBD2	TGTGCCAGCAGCTACGGGGGGAATGAGCAGTTCTTC	CASSYGGNEQFF
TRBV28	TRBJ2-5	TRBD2	TGTGCCAGCAGTCCGAGCGGGGGGGTGAGGGAGACCCAGTACTTC	CASSPSGGVRETQYF
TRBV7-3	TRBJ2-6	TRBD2	TGTGCCAGCAGCCCGAGCGGGGGTTCTGGGGCCAACGTCCTGACTTTC	CASSPSGGSGANVLTF
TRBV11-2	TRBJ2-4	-	TGTGCCAGCAGCTTTGCGGGTGAGAACATTCAGTACTTC	CASSFAGENIQYF
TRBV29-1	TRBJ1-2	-	TGCAGCGTTGATGGGGCCGGTATGTTTGGCTACACCTTC	CSVDGAGMFGYTF